Listed below are T cell receptor beta chains from one sample, sequenced in a study of radiation and T cells in renal cell carcinoma. Assay used: immunoSEQ multiplex PCR; TCRdb lists only in-frame clones, some missing. The sample holds more than 95,000 clones; 81% are singletons and the top ten take 5% to 6.5%. Sequenced material: blood, taken from a patient whose treatment included radiotherapy and nephrectomy. Receptors originate from a man aged 50-59 years with renal cell carcinoma. CDR3s include the opening cysteine and the closing phenylalanine or tryptophan. Each record gives: D gene, J gene, V gene, clone size, CDR3 DNA, CDR3 protein. A D gene is named only where the DNA matches it firmly. Size tells how often a clone was seen (once, few, many) or the class of an expanded clone, and some rows leave it out.

>.|TRBJ2-1|TRBV2|.
TGTGCCAGCGTGTCTTTCCCCTACAATGAGCAGTTCTTC
CASVSFPYNEQFF
>TRBD1|TRBJ2-7|TRBV7-9|.
TGTGCCAGCAGCTTAAGAGGACAGGGTCAGAACGAGCAGTACTTC
CASSLRGQGQNEQYF
>.|TRBJ2-7|TRBV28|.
TGTGCCAGCAGTTTGATGGAGGAGCAGTACTTC
CASSLMEEQYF
>.|TRBJ1-1|TRBV7-8|.
TGTGCCAGCAGCTACCGCAGGACGGGGAACACTGAAGCTTTCTTT
CASSYRRTGNTEAFF
>.|TRBJ2-2|TRBV7-2|.
TGTGCCAGCAGCTTAGCGCAGACTGGGAACACCGGGGAGCTGTTTTTT
CASSLAQTGNTGELFF
>.|TRBJ1-2|TRBV13|.
TGTGCCAGCAGCAAACAGGGTTGGGGCTACACCTTC
CASSKQGWGYTF
>TRBD1|TRBJ1-1|TRBV19|.
TGTGCCAGTAGGGGACAGGGTGGCACTGAAGCTTTCTTT
CASRGQGGTEAFF
>TRBD1|TRBJ1-5|TRBV10-3|once
TGTGCCATCAGTGCGGTACAGGGGGCAAATCAGCCCCAGCATTTT
CAISAVQGANQPQHF
>TRBD1|TRBJ1-4|TRBV2|.
TGTGCCAGCCTGGTGGGACAGTCGTTGTTTTTT
CASLVGQSLFF
>.|TRBJ2-1|TRBV5-1|.
TGCGCCAGCAGCTCCCTAGCGAGCGACTACAATGAGCAGTTCTTC
CASSSLASDYNEQFF
>TRBD1|TRBJ2-7|TRBV2|.
TGTGCCAGCAGTGAACAGGGGGCAATCGAGCAGTACTTC
CASSEQGAIEQYF
>TRBD2|TRBJ2-5|TRBV19|.
TGTGCCAGTAGTTCGTGGGGACTAGCGGGGCAAGAGACCCAGTACTTC
CASSSWGLAGQETQYF
>.|TRBJ1-1|TRBV19|.
TGTGCCAGTAGTCTCCAGCGACACTCGAACACTGAAGCTTTCTTT
CASSLQRHSNTEAFF